A single sample gave rise to the 7 T cell receptor beta chains below, sequenced in a study of neurological immune-mediated disorders. TCRdb called the 5' RACE reads again in MiXCR, with one record for every CDR3 protein. The sample carries over 35,000 distinct CDR3 sequences, 4% to 5.5% recorded once. Sequenced: PBMCs. The receptors come from a woman aged 55-69 years with multiple sclerosis.

This clonotype was observed many times. The chain recombines TRBV6-5 with TRBJ1-2; D gene unclear. The CDR3 covers 15 residues. Germline loops: CDR1 MNHEY, CDR2 SVGAGI. Trimming stripped 6 bases from V and 0 bases from J, with 14 bases between. CDR3 protein: CASRGYQETNYGYTF. As DNA, the CDR3 is TGTGCCAGCAGGGGGTATCAGGAGACTAACTATGGCTACACCTTC.

In its sample, this clonotype was seen many times. The rearrangement uses TRBV20-1 and TRBJ2-7; TRBD2 aligns across 12 bases. The germline gives CDR1 DFQATT, CDR2 SNEGSKA (reference sequence). V trimming: 0 bases; J trimming: 1 base; junction bases outside the gene matches: 7. The CDR3 is made up of 17 amino acids. The CDR3: CSARDRRLAGASYEQYV. In DNA form, the CDR3 reads TGCAGTGCTAGAGATAGGAGACTAGCGGGAGCTTCCTACGAGCAGTACGTC.

This clonotype was found many times. The chain links TRBV6-5 to TRBJ1-4; 7 nucleotides match TRBD1. The germline CDR1 and CDR2 sequences are MNHEY and SVGAGI. There are 12 residues in the CDR3. Trimming removed 9 bases from V and 10 bases from J; junction bases left unmatched: 8. Here the CDR3 DNA reads TGTGCCAGGGGGACAGAGCCGGCAAAACTGTTTTTT. This encodes CARGTEPAKLFF.

This clonotype was detected many times. The genes are TRBV3-1 and TRBJ2-7; tentative D call: TRBD1 (6 bases). Germline assignment: CDR1 LGHDT and CDR2 YNNKEL (reference sequence). The V and J ends lost 1 base and 13 bases respectively, with 17 bases between them. The CDR3 sequence is 13 residues long. The CDR3 nucleotides read TGTGCCAGCAGCCAAGGTGTTAATGGGGGCCAATACGTC. This sequence encodes CASSQGVNGGQYV.

The sample holds many counts of this clonotype. This chain uses TRBV7-2 with TRBJ2-7; unclear D gene. V was clipped by 3 bases and J by 0 bases, with 9 bases between them. The CDR3 spans 14 residues. Germline CDR1 reads SGHTA; CDR2 reads FQGNSA. The CDR3 loop reads CASSFTLGSYEQYF. The CDR3 region has the DNA TGTGCCAGCAGCTTCACCCTAGGCTCCTACGAGCAGTACTTC.

This clonotype was found many times. J is TRBJ1-2 and V is TRBV20-1, with 10 bases aligning to TRBD1. The CDR3 runs to 16 residues. V lost 6 bases to trimming and J lost 5 bases; unmatched junction nucleotides: 15. Per germline, CDR1 DFQATT and CDR2 SNEGSKA (reference sequence). In DNA form, the CDR3 reads TGCAGTGCCCCCCGGGGGGGACAGGGGAAGTGGTATGGCTACACCTTC. The encoded protein is CSAPRGGQGKWYGYTF.

There are a few counts of this clonotype. This sequence joins TRBV5-1 and TRBJ2-6; the D gene is possibly TRBD1 (6 bases). CDR1 SGHRS and CDR2 YFSETQ come from the germline V gene. The length of the CDR3 is 17 residues. V lost 0 bases and J 4 bases, leaving 14 bases between the germline ends. DNA of the CDR3: TGCGCCAGCAGCTTGGAACCAACAGGGCAAGGGGCCAACGTCCTGACTTTC. Protein: CASSLEPTGQGANVLTF.